Presented here are 14 T cell receptor beta chains from one specimen sequenced in a study of cytomegalovirus exposure and HLA in healthy donors. The PCR made use of 60 Vbeta and 13 Jbeta primers. Produced via immunoSEQ multiplex PCR; TCRdb's table is partial and in-frame only. The table for this sample gives around 190,000 clones. The sample consisted of PBMCs. These receptors were taken from a woman aged 25-40 years in good health and CMV-seropositive.

A remark on this clone: The same CDR3 also results from other DNA sequences found in this sample. The chain links TRBV5-1 to TRBJ2-1; D possibly corresponds to TRBD2 (5 bases). Germline V CDR1 and CDR2: SGHRS, YFSETQ. Trimming stripped 2 bases from V and 0 bases from J, with 9 bases between. This CDR3 region has 15 residues. The CDR3 nucleotides read TGCGCCAGCAGCTTACTAGGCAGCTCCTACAATGAGCAGTTCTTC. Encoded protein: CASSLLGSSYNEQFF. Combining the CDR3 with reference TRBV5-1 and TRBJ2-1 gives the whole variable domain KAGVTQTPRYLIKTRGQQVTLSCSPISGHRSVSWYQQTPGQGLQFLFEYFSETQRNKGNFPGRFSGRQFSNSRSEMNVSTLELGDSALYLCASSLLGSSYNEQFFGPGTRLTVL.

Comments on this clone: Other DNA sequences of this sample code for an identical CDR3. The chain uses TRBV4-3 and TRBJ2-1, with 7 bases lining up with TRBD2. This CDR3 contains 16 residues. The junction had 9 bases not matched to a gene; V was cut back by 0 bases and J by 7 bases. The germline CDR1 and CDR2 sequences are LGHNA and YSLEER. CDR3 bases: TGCGCCAGCAGCCAAGATCCCACGGGAGGATGGAATGAGCAGTTCTTC. Its protein is CASSQDPTGGWNEQFF.

V usage is TRBV10-3 and J usage is TRBJ1-1; weak D call: TRBD1 (6 bases). V was trimmed by 4 bases and J by 4 bases, leaving 13 bases between them. The length of the CDR3 is 14 residues. CDR1 is ENHRY and CDR2 is SYGVKD in the germline V gene. CDR3 nucleotide sequence: TGTGCCATCAGTGCCGCAGGGGCCTCCACTGAAGCTTTCTTT. It yields the protein CAISAAGASTEAFF.

The chain joins TRBV2 to TRBJ1-5; D gene unclear. Trimming removed 3 bases at V and 5 bases at J, with 11 bases between. This CDR3 contains 14 residues. The germline V gene encodes CDR1 SNHLY and CDR2 FYNNEI. The CDR3: CASSDVAPYQPQHF. CDR3 bases: TGTGCCAGCAGTGATGTAGCCCCGTATCAGCCCCAGCATTTT.

J is TRBJ2-1 and V is TRBV19, with 8 bases fitting TRBD2. This CDR3 is 14 amino acids long. V lost 4 bases to trimming and J lost 6 bases; unmatched junction nucleotides: 5. Germline values: CDR1 LNHDA, CDR2 SQIVND (reference sequence). The CDR3 region is CASSSLAGLNEQFF. The CDR3 nucleotides read TGTGCCAGTAGTAGTTTAGCGGGACTCAATGAGCAGTTCTTC.

The genes are TRBV10-1 and TRBJ1-5; D is possibly TRBD1 (6 bases). The CDR3 has 13 residues. V was trimmed by 5 bases and J by 3 bases, leaving 8 bases between them. CDR1 is WNHNN and CDR2 is SYGVQD in the germline V gene (reference sequence). CDR3 in amino acids: CASSLGANQPQHF. CDR3 coding DNA: TGCGCCAGCAGTTTGGGGGCCAATCAGCCCCAGCATTTT.

V and J are TRBV5-1 and TRBJ2-3; 8 bases fit TRBD1. CDR1 is SGHRS and CDR2 is YFSETQ in the germline V gene. Trimming removed 4 bases from V and 5 bases from J; junction bases left unmatched: 12. The CDR3 totals 16 residues. For the CDR3, the DNA is TGCGCCAGCAGCCCCAGGGACAGGCCCTCTTTAGATACGCAGTATTTT. This encodes CASSPRDRPSLDTQYF.

The CDR3 here is CASSLAGRELGDTQYF. CDR3 bases: TGCGCCAGCAGCTTGGCGGGGCGGGAGTTAGGAGATACGCAGTATTTT. J is TRBJ2-3 and V is TRBV5-1, with 7 bases that match TRBD2. The germline V gene encodes CDR1 SGHRS and CDR2 YFSETQ. This CDR3 spans 16 amino acids. Unmatched junction bases numbered 9, after V lost 0 bases and J lost 5 bases.

This rearrangement joins TRBV19 to TRBJ2-1; 10 bases line up with TRBD2. With V trimmed by 6 bases and J by 9 bases, 5 bases remained unmatched. The CDR3 covers 13 residues. Germline CDR1 reads LNHDA; CDR2 reads SQIVND (reference sequence). Here the CDR3 DNA reads TGTGCCAGTAGGGCCGGGACTAGCGTTGAGCAGTTCTTC. It codes for CASRAGTSVEQFF.

V gene TRBV6-6 combines with J gene TRBJ1-2; 7 nucleotides agree with TRBD1. The CDR3 totals 14 residues. V trimming: 4 bases; J trimming: 5 bases; junction bases outside the gene matches: 7. Germline V lookup: CDR1 MNHNY, CDR2 SVGAGI (reference sequence). CDR3 DNA: TGTGCCAGCAGTTTCGACAGGGTAGAGTATGGCTACACCTTC. It specifies CASSFDRVEYGYTF.

The genes are TRBV4-3 and TRBJ1-2; D not certain. V was clipped by 5 bases and J by 0 bases, with 10 bases between them. This CDR3 is built from 14 residues. Per germline, CDR1 LGHNA and CDR2 YSLEER. The CDR3 DNA reads TGCGCCAGCAGCTTAGACTCGCCTAACTATGGCTACACCTTC. It yields the protein CASSLDSPNYGYTF.

This rearrangement joins TRBV30 to TRBJ2-2, with TRBD1 as a possible D gene (5 bases). This CDR3 has 14 residues. V gave up 0 bases and J gave up 1 base, with 6 bases separating them. The germline V gene encodes CDR1 GTSNPN and CDR2 SVGIG (reference sequence). For the CDR3, the DNA is TGTGCCTGGAGTGTACAGGAGAACACCGGGGAGCTGTTTTTT. Protein product: CAWSVQENTGELFF.

The CDR3 spells CASSRDREFGNTIYF. Here the CDR3 DNA reads TGTGCCAGCAGCCGGGACAGGGAGTTTGGAAACACCATATATTTT. The gene calls are TRBV6-1 and TRBJ1-3, with 9 bases matching TRBD1. The germline V gene encodes CDR1 MNHNS and CDR2 SASEGT. The CDR3 extends over 15 amino acids. With 6 bases clipped from V and 3 bases from J, the junction kept 6 bases outside the gene matches.

The chain couples TRBV7-6 to TRBJ2-7; D ambiguous. V was pared by 2 bases and J by 7 bases, with 12 bases between. From germline, CDR1 is SGHVS and CDR2 FNYEAQ. The CDR3 has 13 amino acids. The CDR3 loop is CASSLSWAQEQYF. In DNA, the CDR3 is TGTGCCAGCAGCTTATCTTGGGCCCAGGAGCAGTACTTC. The full variable domain, completed using reference TRBV7-6 and TRBJ2-7, is GAGVSQSPRYKVTKRGQDVALRCDPISGHVSLYWYRQALGQGPEFLTYFNYEAQQDKSGLPNDRFSAERPEGSISTLTIQRTEQRDSAMYRCASSLSWAQEQYFGPGTRLTVT.